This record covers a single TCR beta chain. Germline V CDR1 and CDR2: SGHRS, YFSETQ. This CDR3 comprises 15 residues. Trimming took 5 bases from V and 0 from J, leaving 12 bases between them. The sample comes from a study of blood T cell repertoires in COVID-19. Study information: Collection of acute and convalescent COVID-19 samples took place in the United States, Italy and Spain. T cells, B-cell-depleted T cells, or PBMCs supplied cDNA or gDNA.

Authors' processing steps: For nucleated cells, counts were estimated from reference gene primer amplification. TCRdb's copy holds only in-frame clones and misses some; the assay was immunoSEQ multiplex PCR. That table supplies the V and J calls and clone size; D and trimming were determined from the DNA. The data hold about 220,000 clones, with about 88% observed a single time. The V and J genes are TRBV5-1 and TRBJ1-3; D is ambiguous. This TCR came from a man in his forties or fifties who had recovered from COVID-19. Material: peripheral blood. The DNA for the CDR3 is TGCGCCAGCAGTGCAGGCAAGAGCTCTGGAAACACCATATATTTT. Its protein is CASSAGKSSGNTIYF. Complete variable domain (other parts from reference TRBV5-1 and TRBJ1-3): KAGVTQTPRYLIKTRGQQVTLSCSPISGHRSVSWYQQTPGQGLQFLFEYFSETQRNKGNFPGRFSGRQFSNSRSEMNVSTLELGDSALYLCASSAGKSSGNTIYFGEGSWLTVV.